The clone carrying this T cell receptor (beta chain) was detected only once. Germline V lookup: CDR1 SGDLS, CDR2 YYNGEE. V was clipped by 3 bases and J by 2 bases; unmatched bases: 5. CDR3 size: 14 residues. This sample is drawn from a study of blood T cell repertoires in COVID-19. Sequenced by immunoSEQ multiplex PCR; TCRdb stores in-frame clones only, minus some. This sample has a few hundred thousand clones, with around four fifths found just once. The rearrangement uses TRBV9 and TRBJ2-7, with 7 bases fitting TRBD1. Sequenced: PBMCs or T cells enriched from blood (not recorded which). The origin of this receptor is a man aged 35 to 55 who had recovered from COVID-19. The CDR3 region is CASSANGQAYEQYF. The CDR3, as DNA: TGTGCCAGCAGCGCCAACGGACAGGCCTACGAGCAGTACTTC.